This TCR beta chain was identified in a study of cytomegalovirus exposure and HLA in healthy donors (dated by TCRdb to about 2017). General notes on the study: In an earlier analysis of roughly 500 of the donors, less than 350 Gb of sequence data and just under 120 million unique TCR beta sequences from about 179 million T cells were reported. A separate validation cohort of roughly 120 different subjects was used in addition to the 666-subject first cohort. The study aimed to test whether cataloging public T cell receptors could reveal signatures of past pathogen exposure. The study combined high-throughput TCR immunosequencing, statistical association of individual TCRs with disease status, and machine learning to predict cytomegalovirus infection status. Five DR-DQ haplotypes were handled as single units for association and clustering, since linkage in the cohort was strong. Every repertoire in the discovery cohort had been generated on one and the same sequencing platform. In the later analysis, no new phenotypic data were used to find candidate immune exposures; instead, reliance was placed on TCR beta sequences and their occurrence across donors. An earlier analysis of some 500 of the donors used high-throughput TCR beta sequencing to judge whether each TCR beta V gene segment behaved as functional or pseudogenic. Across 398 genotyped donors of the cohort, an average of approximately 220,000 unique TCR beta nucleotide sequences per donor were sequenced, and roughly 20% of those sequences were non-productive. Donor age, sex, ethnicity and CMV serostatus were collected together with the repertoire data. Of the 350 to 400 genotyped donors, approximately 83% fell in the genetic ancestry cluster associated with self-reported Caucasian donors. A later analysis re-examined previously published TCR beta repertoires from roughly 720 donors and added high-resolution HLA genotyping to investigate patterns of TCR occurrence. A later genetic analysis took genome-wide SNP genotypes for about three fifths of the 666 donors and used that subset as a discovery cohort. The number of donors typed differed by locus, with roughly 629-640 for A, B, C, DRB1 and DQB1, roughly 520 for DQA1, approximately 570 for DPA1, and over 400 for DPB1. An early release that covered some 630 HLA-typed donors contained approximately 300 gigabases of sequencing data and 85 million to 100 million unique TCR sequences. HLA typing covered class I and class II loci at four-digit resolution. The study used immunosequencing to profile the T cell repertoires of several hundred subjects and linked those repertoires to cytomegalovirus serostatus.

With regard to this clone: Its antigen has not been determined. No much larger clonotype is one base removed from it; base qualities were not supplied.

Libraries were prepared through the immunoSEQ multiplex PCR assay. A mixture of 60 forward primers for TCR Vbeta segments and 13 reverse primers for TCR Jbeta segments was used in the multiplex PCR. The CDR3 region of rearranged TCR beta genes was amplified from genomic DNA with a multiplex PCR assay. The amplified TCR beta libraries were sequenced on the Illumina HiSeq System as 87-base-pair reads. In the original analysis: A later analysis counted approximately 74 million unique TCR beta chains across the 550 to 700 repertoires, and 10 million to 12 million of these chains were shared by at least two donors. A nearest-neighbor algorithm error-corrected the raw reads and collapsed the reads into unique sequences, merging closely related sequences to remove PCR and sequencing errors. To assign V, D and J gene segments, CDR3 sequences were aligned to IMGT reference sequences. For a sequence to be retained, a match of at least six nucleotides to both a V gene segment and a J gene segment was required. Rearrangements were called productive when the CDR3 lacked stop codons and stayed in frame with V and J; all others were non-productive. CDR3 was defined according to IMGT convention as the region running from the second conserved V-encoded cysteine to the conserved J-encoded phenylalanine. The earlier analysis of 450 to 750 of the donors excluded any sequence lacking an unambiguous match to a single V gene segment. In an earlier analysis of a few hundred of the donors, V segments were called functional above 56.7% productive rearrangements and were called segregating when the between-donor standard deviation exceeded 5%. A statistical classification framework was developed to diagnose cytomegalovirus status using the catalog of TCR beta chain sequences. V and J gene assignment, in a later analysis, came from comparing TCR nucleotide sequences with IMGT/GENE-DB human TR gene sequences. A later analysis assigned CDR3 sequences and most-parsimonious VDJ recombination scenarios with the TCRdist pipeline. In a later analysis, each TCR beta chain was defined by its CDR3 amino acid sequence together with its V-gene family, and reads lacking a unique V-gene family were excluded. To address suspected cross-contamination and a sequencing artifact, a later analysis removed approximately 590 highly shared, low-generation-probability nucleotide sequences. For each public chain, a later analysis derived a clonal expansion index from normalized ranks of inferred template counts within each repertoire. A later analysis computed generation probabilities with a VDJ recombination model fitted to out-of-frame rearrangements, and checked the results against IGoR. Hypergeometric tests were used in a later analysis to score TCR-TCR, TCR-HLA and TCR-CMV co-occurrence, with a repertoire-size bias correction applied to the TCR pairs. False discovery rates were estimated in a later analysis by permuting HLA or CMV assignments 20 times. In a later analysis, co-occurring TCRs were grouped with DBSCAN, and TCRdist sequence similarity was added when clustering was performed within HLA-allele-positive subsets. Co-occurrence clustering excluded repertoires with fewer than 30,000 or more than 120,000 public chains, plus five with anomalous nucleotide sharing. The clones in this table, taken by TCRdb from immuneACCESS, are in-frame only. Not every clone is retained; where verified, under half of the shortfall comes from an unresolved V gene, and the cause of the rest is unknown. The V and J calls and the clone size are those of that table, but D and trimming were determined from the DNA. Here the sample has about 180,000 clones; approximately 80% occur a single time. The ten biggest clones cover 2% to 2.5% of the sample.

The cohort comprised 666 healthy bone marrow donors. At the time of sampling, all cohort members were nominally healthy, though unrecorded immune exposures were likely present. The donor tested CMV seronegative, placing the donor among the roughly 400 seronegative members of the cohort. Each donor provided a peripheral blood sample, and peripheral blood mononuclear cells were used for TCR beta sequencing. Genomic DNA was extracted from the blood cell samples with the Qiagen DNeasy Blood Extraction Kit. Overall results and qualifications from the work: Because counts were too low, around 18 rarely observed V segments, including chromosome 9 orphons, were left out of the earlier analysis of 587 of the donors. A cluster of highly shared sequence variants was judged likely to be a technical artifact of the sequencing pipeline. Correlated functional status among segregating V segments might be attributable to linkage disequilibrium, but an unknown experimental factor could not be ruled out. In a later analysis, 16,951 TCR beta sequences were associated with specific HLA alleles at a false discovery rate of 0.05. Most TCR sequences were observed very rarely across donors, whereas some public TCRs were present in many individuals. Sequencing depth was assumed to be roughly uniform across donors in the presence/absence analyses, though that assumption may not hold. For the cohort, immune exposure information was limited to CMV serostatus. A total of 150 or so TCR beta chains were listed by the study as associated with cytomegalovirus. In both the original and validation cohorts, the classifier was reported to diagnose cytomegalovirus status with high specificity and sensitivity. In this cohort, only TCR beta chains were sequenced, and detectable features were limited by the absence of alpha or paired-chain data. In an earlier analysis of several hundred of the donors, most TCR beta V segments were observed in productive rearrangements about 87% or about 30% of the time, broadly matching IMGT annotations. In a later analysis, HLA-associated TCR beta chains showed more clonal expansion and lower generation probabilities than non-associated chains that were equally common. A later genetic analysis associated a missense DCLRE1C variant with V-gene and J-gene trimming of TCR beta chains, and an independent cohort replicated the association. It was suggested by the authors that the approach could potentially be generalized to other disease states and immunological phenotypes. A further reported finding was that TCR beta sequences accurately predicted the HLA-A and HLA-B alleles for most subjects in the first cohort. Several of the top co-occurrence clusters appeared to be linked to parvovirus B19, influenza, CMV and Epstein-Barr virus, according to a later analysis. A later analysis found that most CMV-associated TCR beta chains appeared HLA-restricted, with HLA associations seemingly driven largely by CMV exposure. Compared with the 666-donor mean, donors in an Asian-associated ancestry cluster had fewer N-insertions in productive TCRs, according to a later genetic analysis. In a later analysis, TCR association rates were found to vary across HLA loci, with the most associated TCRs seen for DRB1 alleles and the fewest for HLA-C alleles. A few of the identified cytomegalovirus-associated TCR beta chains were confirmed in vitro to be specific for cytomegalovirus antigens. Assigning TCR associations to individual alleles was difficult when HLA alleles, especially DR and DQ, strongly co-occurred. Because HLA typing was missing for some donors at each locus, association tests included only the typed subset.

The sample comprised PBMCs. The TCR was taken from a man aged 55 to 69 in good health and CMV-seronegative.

The sequenced DNA: TGTGCCAGCAGTCCTCGGCAGGCTTTGAGCGGCTACACCTTC. It translates to CASSPRQALSGYTF. In this chain, TRBV27 is recombined with TRBJ1-2; the D gene assignment is ambiguous. V is reduced by 5 bases and J by 8 bases, leaving a spacing of 18 bases between them. According to the germline V gene (reference sequence), CDR1 reads MNHEY and CDR2 reads SMNVEV. The CDR3 numbers 14 residues from cysteine through phenylalanine. The CDR3 DNA has 42 bases and is translated from base 1.